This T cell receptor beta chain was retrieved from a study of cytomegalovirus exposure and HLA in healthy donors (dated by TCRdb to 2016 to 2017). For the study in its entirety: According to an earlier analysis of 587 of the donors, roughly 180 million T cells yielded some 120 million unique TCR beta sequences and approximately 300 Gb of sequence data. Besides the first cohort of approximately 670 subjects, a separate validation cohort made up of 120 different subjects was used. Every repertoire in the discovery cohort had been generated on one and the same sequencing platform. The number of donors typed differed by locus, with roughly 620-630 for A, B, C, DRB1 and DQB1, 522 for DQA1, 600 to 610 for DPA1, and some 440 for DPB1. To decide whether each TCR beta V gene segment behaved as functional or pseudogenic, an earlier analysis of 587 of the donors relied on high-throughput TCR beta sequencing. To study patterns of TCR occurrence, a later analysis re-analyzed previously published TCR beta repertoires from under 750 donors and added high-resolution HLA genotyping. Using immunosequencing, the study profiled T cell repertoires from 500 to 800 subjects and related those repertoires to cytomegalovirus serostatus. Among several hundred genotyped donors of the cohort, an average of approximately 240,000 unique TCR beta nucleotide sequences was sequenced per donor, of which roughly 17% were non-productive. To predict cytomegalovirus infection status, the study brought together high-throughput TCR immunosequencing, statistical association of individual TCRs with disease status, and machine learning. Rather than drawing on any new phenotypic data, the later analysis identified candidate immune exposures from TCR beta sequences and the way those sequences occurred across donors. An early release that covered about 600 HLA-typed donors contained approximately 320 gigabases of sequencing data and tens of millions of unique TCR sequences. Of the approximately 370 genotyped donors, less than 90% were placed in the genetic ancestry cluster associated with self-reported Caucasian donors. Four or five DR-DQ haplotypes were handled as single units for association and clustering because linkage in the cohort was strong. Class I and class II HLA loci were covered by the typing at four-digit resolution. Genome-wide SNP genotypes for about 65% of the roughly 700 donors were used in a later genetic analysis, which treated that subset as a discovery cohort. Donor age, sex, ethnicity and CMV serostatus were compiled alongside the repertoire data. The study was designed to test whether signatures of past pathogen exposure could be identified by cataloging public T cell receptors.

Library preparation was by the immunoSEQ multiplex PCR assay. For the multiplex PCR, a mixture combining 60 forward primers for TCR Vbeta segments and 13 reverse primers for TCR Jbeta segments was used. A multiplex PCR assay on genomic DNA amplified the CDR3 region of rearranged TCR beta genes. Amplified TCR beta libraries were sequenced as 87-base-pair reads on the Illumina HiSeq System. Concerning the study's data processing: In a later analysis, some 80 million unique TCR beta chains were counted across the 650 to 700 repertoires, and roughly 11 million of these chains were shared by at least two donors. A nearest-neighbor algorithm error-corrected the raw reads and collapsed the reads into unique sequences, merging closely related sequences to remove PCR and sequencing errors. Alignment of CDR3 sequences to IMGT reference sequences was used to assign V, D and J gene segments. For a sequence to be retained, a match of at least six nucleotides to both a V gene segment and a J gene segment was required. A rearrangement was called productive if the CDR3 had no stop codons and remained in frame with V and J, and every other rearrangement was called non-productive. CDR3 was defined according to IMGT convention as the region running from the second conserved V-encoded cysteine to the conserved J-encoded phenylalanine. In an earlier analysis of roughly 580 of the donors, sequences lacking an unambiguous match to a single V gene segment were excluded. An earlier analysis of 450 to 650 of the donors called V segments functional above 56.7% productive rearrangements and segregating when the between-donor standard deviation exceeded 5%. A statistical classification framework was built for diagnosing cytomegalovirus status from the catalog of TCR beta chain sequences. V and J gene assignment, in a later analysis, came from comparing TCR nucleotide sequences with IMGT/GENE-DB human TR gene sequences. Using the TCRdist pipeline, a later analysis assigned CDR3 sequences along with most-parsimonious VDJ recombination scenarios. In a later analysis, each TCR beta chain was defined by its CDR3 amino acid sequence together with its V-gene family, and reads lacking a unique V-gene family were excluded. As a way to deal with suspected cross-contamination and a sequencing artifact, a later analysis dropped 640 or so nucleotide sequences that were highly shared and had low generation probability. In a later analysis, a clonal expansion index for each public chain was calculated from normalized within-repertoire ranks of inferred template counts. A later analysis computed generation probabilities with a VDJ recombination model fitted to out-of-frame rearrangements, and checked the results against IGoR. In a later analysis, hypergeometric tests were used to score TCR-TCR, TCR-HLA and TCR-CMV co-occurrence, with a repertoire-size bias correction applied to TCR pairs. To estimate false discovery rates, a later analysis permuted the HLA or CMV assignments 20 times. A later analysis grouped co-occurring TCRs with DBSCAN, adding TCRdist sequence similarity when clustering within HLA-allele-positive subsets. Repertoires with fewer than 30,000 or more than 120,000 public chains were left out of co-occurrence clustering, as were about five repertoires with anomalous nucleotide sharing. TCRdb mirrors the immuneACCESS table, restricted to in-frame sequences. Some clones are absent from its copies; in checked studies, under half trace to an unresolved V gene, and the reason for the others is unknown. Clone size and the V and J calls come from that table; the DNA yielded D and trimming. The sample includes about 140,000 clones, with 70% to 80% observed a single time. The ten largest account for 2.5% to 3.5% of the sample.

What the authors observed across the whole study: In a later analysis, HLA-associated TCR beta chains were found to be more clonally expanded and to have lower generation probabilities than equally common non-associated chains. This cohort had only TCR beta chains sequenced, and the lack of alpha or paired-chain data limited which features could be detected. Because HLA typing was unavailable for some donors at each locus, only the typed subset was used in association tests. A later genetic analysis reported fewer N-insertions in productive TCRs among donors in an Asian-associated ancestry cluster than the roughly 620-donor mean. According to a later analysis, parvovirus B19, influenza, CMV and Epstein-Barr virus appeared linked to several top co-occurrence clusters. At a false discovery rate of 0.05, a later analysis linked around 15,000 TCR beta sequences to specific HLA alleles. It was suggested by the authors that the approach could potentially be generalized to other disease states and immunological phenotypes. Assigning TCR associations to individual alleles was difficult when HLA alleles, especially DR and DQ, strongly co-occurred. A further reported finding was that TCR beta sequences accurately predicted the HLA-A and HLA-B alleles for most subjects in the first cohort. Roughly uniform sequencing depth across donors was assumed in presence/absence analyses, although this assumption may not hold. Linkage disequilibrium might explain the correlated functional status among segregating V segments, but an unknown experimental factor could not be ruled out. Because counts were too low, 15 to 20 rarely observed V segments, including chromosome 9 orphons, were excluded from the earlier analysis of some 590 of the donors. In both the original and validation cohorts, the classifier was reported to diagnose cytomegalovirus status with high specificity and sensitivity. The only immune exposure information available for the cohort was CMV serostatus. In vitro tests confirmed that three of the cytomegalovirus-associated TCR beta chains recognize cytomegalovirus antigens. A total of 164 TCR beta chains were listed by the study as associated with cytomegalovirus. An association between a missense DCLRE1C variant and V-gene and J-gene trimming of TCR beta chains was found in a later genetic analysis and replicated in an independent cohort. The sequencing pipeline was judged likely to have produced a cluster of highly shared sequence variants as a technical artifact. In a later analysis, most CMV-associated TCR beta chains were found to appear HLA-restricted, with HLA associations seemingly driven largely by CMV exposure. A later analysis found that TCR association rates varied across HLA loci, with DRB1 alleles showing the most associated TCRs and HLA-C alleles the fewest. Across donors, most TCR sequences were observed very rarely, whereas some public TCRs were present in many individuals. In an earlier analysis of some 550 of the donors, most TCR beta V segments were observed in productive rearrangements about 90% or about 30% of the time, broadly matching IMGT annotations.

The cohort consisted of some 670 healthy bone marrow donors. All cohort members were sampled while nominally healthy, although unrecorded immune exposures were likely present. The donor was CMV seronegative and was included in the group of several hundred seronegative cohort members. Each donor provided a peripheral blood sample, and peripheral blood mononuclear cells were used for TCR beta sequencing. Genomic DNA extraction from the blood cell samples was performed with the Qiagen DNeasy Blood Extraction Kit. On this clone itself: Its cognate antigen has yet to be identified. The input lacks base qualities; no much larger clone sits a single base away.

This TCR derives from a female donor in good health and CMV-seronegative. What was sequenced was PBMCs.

The CDR3 in this case is CASSLRTGTYGYTF. The nucleotide sequence reads TGCGCCAGCAGCTTGAGGACAGGAACCTATGGCTACACCTTC. The chain is encoded by TRBV5-1 joined to TRBJ1-2; TRBD1 matches 7 bases in the middle. The CDR3 has 14 amino acids, counting the end cysteine and phenylalanine. Only the CDR3 DNA stays, 42 bases, in frame from base 1. Ends trimmed: V by 1 base, J by 4 bases; bases unmatched to a gene: 4. CDR1 SGHRS and CDR2 YFSETQ are derived from the germline V gene. The variable domain in full, with residues beyond the CDR3 obtained from the reference TRBV5-1 and TRBJ1-2 genes, is KAGVTQTPRYLIKTRGQQVTLSCSPISGHRSVSWYQQTPGQGLQFLFEYFSETQRNKGNFPGRFSGRQFSNSRSEMNVSTLELGDSALYLCASSLRTGTYGYTFGSGTRLTVV.